This TCR beta chain was captured in a study of blood T cell repertoires in COVID-19. There are 13 residues in the CDR3. The ends were cut back, 6 bases at V and 4 bases at J, with 12 bases in the middle. Per the germline V gene, CDR1 is MNHEY and CDR2 is SVGAGI. Assay: immunoSEQ multiplex PCR; the TCRdb copy retains only in-frame clones and omits some. The sample has about 320,000 clones, 80% to 90% seen once. This clone was counted ten times or more. The receptor comes from a woman aged 18 to 35 who had recovered from COVID-19. Sequencing was carried out using PBMCs or T cells enriched from blood (not recorded which). The rearrangement links TRBV6-5 to TRBJ1-2, with unresolved D. CDR3 amino acids: CASSLLKFYGYTF. In DNA, the CDR3 is TGTGCCAGCAGCCTCCTTAAATTCTATGGCTACACCTTC.